This T cell receptor (beta chain) was recovered during a study of cytomegalovirus exposure and HLA in healthy donors. Background on the study: Sequencing of about 179 million T cells in an earlier analysis found 100 million or so unique TCR beta sequences.

With regard to this clone: Its antigen remains unidentified.

PCR used 60 Vbeta primers and 13 Jbeta primers. Sequencing was performed with immunoSEQ multiplex PCR; in TCRdb, only in-frame clones are kept and a portion is missing. The repertoire includes fewer than 110,000 clones, approximately 76% of them detected once, and about 2% sits in the top ten. The V gene's germline CDR1 is SEHNR and CDR2 FQNEAQ (reference sequence). The CDR3 is made up of 14 amino acids. V was cut by 1 base and J by 4 bases, with 9 bases left in between. Whole-study findings and limits: Later on, analysis showed that most CMV-associated TCR beta chains appeared to be HLA-restricted.

Sequenced: PBMCs. The chain employs TRBV7-9 and TRBJ2-3; D is uncertain. The receptor was isolated from a man aged 18 to 30 in good health and CMV-seronegative. The CDR3 DNA sequence: TGTGCCAGCAGCTTAGTCGGTTCCCCAGATACGCAGTATTTT. As protein: CASSLVGSPDTQYF.